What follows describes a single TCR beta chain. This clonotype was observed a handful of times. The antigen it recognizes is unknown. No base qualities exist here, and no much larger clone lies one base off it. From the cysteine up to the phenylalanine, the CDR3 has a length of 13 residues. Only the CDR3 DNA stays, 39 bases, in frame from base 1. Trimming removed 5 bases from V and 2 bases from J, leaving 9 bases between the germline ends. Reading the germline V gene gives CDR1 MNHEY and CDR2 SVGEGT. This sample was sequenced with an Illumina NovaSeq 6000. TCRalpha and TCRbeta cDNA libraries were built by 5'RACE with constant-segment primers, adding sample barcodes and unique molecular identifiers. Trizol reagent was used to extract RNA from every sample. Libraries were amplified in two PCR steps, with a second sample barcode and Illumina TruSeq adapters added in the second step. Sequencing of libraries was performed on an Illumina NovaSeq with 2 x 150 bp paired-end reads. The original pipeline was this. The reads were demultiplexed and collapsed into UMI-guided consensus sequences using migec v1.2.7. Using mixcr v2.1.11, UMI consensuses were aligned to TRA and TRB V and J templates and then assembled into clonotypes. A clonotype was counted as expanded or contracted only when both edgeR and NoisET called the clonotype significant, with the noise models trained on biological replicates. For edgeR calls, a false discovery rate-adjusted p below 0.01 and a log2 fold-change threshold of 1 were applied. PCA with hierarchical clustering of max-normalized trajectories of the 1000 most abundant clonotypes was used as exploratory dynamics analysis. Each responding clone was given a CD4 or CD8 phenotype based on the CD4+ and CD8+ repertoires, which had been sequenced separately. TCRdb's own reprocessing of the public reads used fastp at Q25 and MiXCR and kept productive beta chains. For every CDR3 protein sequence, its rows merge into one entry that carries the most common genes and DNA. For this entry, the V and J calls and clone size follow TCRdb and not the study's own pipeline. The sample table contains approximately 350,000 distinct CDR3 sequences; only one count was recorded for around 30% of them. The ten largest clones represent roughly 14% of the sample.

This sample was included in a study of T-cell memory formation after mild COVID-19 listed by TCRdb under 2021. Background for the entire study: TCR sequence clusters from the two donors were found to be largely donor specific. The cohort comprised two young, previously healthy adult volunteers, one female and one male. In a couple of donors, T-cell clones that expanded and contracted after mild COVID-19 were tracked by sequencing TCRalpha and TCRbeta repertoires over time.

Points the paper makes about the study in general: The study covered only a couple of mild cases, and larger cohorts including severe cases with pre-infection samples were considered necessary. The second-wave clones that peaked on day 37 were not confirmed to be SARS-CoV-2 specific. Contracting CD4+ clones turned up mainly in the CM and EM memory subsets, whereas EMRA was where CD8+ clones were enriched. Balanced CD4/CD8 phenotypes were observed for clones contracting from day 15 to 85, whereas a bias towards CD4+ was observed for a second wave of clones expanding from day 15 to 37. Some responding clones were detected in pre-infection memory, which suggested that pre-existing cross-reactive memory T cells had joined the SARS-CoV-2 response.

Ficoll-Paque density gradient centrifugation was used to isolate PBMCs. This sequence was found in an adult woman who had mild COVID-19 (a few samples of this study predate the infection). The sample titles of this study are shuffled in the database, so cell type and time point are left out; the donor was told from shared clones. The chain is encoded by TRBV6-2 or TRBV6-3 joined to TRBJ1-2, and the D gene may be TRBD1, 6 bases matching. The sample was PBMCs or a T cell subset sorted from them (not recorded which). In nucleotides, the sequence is TGTGCCAGCAGTCGGACAGCGAACTATGGCTACACCTTC. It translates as CASSRTANYGYTF.